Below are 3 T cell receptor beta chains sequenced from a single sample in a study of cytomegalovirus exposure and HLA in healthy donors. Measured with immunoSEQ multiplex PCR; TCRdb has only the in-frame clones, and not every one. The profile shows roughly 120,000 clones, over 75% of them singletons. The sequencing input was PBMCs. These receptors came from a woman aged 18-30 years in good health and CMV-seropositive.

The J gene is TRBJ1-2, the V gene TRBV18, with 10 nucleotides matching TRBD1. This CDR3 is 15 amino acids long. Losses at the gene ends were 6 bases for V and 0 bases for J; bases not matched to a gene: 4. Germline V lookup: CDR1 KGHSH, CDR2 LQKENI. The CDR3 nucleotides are TGTGCCAGCTCGCGACAGGGGGCATCTAACTATGGCTACACCTTC. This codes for CASSRQGASNYGYTF.

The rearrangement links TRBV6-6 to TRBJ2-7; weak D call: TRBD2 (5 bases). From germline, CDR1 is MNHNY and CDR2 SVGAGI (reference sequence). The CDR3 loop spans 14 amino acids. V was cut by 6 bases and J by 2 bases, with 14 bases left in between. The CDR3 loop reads CASRLTRAPYEQYF. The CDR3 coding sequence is TGTGCCAGCAGACTTACTAGGGCCCCCTACGAGCAGTACTTC.

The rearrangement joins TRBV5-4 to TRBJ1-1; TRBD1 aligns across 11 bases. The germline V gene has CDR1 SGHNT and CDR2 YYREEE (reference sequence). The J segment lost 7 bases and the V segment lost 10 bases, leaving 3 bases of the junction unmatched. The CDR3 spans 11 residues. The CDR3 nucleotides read TGTGCCGGGGGACAGGGGGTTGAAGCTTTCTTT. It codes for CAGGQGVEAFF.